Below are 27 T cell receptor beta chains sequenced from a single sample in a study of cytomegalovirus exposure and HLA in healthy donors. Primers for the PCR totalled 60 Vbeta and 13 Jbeta. Clones were sequenced by immunoSEQ multiplex PCR, and TCRdb holds only the in-frame ones, with some missing. Of 150,000 to 200,000 clones in the sample, just over 70% are singletons; the top ten hold less than 2.5%. Sequencing was performed on PBMCs. The receptors originated from a human donor in good health.

The V and J genes are TRBV6-5 and TRBJ1-4; the D is unclear. This CDR3 has 16 residues. Germline CDR1 reads MNHEY; CDR2 reads SVGAGI. Trimming pared 2 bases from V and 3 bases from J, leaving 13 bases between. The CDR3 reads CASSYPKLVPNEKLFF. The CDR3 nucleotides read TGTGCCAGCAGTTACCCCAAGTTAGTGCCTAATGAAAAACTGTTTTTT.

This chain uses TRBV9 with TRBJ1-2; possibly TRBD1 for D (6 bases). Germline V gene sequence: CDR1 SGDLS, CDR2 YYNGEE. The CDR3 consists of 11 residues. Trimming took off 4 bases at V and 7 bases at J, with 8 bases between the two ends. The CDR3 is CASSQQGGYTF. CDR3 sequence (DNA): TGTGCCAGCAGCCAACAGGGTGGCTACACCTTC.

This chain links TRBV10-3 with TRBJ1-5, with D unclear. The CDR3 is made up of 13 amino acids. V was shortened by 8 bases and J by 0 bases, with 8 bases between the two germline ends. CDR1 and CDR2 (germline): ENHRY, SYGVKD. The CDR3 DNA reads TGTGCCATCCAGGAAGATAGCAATCAGCCCCAGCATTTT. This sequence encodes CAIQEDSNQPQHF.

V is TRBV10-3 and J is TRBJ1-1; maybe TRBD1 (6 bases). The CDR3 sequence is 13 residues long. Germline CDR1 reads ENHRY; CDR2 reads SYGVKD. V shed 4 bases and J shed 1 base, with 7 bases lying between them. CDR3 sequence (DNA): TGTGCCATCAGTGCACAGGGGAACACTGAAGCTTTCTTT. Translating it yields CAISAQGNTEAFF.

The rearrangement uses TRBV5-5 and TRBJ2-5; a weak D match, TRBD2 (5 bases). With 3 bases removed from V and 5 bases from J, the gap between germline ends came to 14 bases. The CDR3 runs 14 residues. Germline CDR1 and CDR2: SGHKS and YYEKEE (reference sequence). The CDR3 sequence: CASSWTLSEETQYF. The CDR3 nucleotides are TGTGCCAGCAGCTGGACTCTTTCAGAGGAGACCCAGTACTTC.

The CDR3 region has the DNA TGTGCCAGTAGTGCACCCGGGACAGGGGGCACTCAGCCCCAGCATTTT. Translating gives CASSAPGTGGTQPQHF. The rearrangement joins TRBV19 to TRBJ1-5, with 12 bases lining up with TRBD1. The CDR3 is made up of 16 amino acids. The trim removed 5 bases at V and 6 bases at J, leaving 8 bases unmatched. Germline V CDR1 and CDR2: LNHDA, SQIVND (reference sequence).

V is TRBV5-1 and J is TRBJ1-5; D might be TRBD1 (6 bases). CDR1 and CDR2 (germline): SGHRS, YFSETQ. This CDR3 contains 15 residues. Trimming stripped 1 base from V and 3 bases from J, with 11 bases between. The CDR3 region has the DNA TGCGCCAGCAGCTTGACGACAGGAGCCAATCAGCCCCAGCATTTT. As protein: CASSLTTGANQPQHF. Supplemented by reference TRBV5-1 and TRBJ1-5, the full variable domain reads KAGVTQTPRYLIKTRGQQVTLSCSPISGHRSVSWYQQTPGQGLQFLFEYFSETQRNKGNFPGRFSGRQFSNSRSEMNVSTLELGDSALYLCASSLTTGANQPQHFGDGTRLSIL.

This rearrangement joins TRBV5-4 to TRBJ1-2, with D possibly being TRBD1 (6 bases). The germline V gene has CDR1 SGHNT and CDR2 YYREEE (reference sequence). This CDR3 has 15 residues. Trimming pared 1 base from V and 8 bases from J, leaving 18 bases between. In DNA, the CDR3 is TGTGCCAGCAGCTTGAAGGCGGGGGGGGCATGGGGCTACACCTTC. It translates to CASSLKAGGAWGYTF.

The rearrangement joins TRBV2 to TRBJ2-7; 8 nucleotides line up with TRBD2. Germline V lookup: CDR1 SNHLY, CDR2 FYNNEI. V lost 0 bases, J lost 3 bases, and 7 bases stayed unmatched. CDR3 size: 16 residues. The CDR3 sequence is CASSEAGGTRSYEQYF. The CDR3 nucleotides are TGTGCCAGCAGTGAAGCGGGTGGGACTAGGAGCTACGAGCAGTACTTC.

The genes are TRBV7-2 and TRBJ2-5, with TRBD2 matching over 8 bases. The end of the DNA fits TRBJ2-7 better, so the J call may be wrong. The CDR3 covers 15 residues. Germline lookup yields CDR1 SGHTA and CDR2 FQGNSA. The CDR3 sequence: CASSSGLAYTYEQYF. The CDR3 DNA is TGTGCCAGCAGCTCAGGACTAGCCTACACCTACGAGCAGTACTTC.

V is TRBV23-1 and J is TRBJ2-1; D might be TRBD1 (6 bases). TRBV23-1 is designated an ORF whose function remains uncertain. The V gene lost 9 bases and the J gene lost 9 bases, with 6 bases spanning the gap. CDR3 size: 9 residues. The CDR3 DNA is TGCGCCAGGACAGGTGAGCAGTTCTTC. Translating gives CARTGEQFF.

The V call is TRBV7-8, the J call TRBJ1-6; 7 nucleotides line up with TRBD1. The V gene's germline CDR1 is SGHVS and CDR2 FQNEAQ. This CDR3 region has 14 residues. Losses at the gene ends were 3 bases for V and 7 bases for J; bases not matched to a gene: 3. CDR3 coding DNA: TGTGCCAGCAGCTTTCGGACAGGAAATTCACCCCTCCACTTT. Translated: CASSFRTGNSPLHF.

V and J are TRBV2 and TRBJ2-7, with D perhaps TRBD1 (5 bases). Per germline, CDR1 SNHLY and CDR2 FYNNEI. This CDR3 contains 14 residues. V gave up 4 bases and J gave up 2 bases, with 12 bases separating them. The DNA for the CDR3 is TGTGCCAGCAGTGGAAGGGGCCTTACCTACGAGCAGTACTTC. Protein sequence: CASSGRGLTYEQYF.

The rearrangement links TRBV5-1 to TRBJ2-3; 8 positions match TRBD2. Looked up from germline, CDR1 is SGHRS and CDR2 is YFSETQ. V dropped 4 bases and J dropped 5; count of bases not matched to a gene: 9. This CDR3 has 15 amino acids. CDR3 protein: CASSPRTSSLDTQYF. In DNA form, the CDR3 reads TGCGCCAGCAGCCCCAGGACTAGCTCGTTAGATACGCAGTATTTT.

The chain combines TRBV27 with TRBJ2-3, with 11 bases that match TRBD2. The CDR3 is 15 amino acids. Germline-derived CDR1 and CDR2 are MNHEY and SMNVEV (reference sequence). Unmatched junction bases numbered 8, after V lost 6 bases and J lost 6 bases. CDR3 bases: TGTGCCAGCAGCCAAACTAGCGGGGGCTGGGATACGCAGTATTTT. As protein: CASSQTSGGWDTQYF.

V gene TRBV7-9 combines with J gene TRBJ2-5; 9 bases agree with TRBD2. With 4 bases clipped from V and 3 bases from J, the junction kept 9 bases outside the gene matches. In germline, CDR1 is SEHNR, CDR2 FQNEAQ (reference sequence). The CDR3 loop spans 16 amino acids. The CDR3 region is CASSSSLAGREETQYF. DNA for the CDR3: TGTGCCAGCAGCTCGTCTCTAGCGGGGCGGGAAGAGACCCAGTACTTC.

As DNA, the CDR3 is TGTGCCAGCAGCACCCCTCAGGGACAACAAGAGACCCAGTACTTC. It specifies CASSTPQGQQETQYF. J is TRBJ2-5 and V is TRBV9; perhaps TRBD1 as D (6 bases). CDR1 is SGDLS, CDR2 YYNGEE, per germline. Trimming cost V 4 bases and J 2 bases, with 15 bases left between them. The CDR3 totals 15 residues.

J is TRBJ2-3 and V is TRBV7-8; 10 nucleotides match TRBD2. The CDR3 length is 16 residues. The V segment lost 5 bases and the J segment 5 bases; nucleotides outside the gene matches: 10. Looked up from germline, CDR1 is SGHVS and CDR2 is FQNEAQ. The DNA of the CDR3 is TGTGCCAGCAGCCCCGGGGATAGCGGGGGGCGAGATACGCAGTATTTT. Translating it yields CASSPGDSGGRDTQYF.

The rearrangement joins TRBV30 to TRBJ1-5; D is unresolved. The CDR3 runs to 13 residues. The V gene's germline CDR1 is GTSNPN and CDR2 SVGIG (reference sequence). V was trimmed by 1 base and J by 5 bases, leaving 9 bases between them. The CDR3 loop reads CAWSGGRDQPQHF. The CDR3 region has the DNA TGTGCCTGGAGTGGTGGGCGAGATCAGCCCCAGCATTTT.

The chain is built from TRBV7-9 and TRBJ1-2; D is unclear. This CDR3 spans 12 amino acids. Trimming pared 7 bases from V and 4 bases from J, leaving 10 bases between. Germline values: CDR1 SEHNR, CDR2 FQNEAQ (reference sequence). The CDR3 sequence is CASTSGVYGYTF. The CDR3, as DNA: TGTGCCAGCACCTCCGGTGTCTATGGCTACACCTTC.

This chain links TRBV13 with TRBJ2-7; TRBD1 matches 10 bases. The ends lost 5 bases at V and 5 bases at J; junction bases unmatched: 6. This CDR3 has 14 residues. Germline V gives CDR1 PRHDT, CDR2 FYEKMQ (reference sequence). The CDR3 region has the DNA TGTGCCAGCAGCCCCGGGACAGGGGTCGACGAGCAGTACTTC. This encodes CASSPGTGVDEQYF.

A single count supports this clone. The gene calls are TRBV5-1 and TRBJ1-6, with a weak D call TRBD1 (6 bases). The CDR3 runs to 15 residues. The ends were cut back, 1 base at V and 7 bases at J, with 12 bases in the middle. The germline V gene has CDR1 SGHRS and CDR2 YFSETQ. This CDR3 is CASSLLDRSNSPLHF. CDR3 bases: TGCGCCAGCAGCTTGTTGGACAGATCAAATTCACCCCTCCACTTT.

The count of this clone is one. The chain has TRBV5-1 and TRBJ2-5; 9 nucleotides align to TRBD2. The germline CDR1 and CDR2 sequences are SGHRS and YFSETQ. The ends lost 4 bases at V and 0 bases at J; junction bases unmatched: 13. The CDR3 contains 18 residues. The CDR3 DNA reads TGCGCCAGCAGCCCGCGAGTAGCGGGGGAACCGTACCAAGAGACCCAGTACTTC. As protein: CASSPRVAGEPYQETQYF.

The chain recombines TRBV6-5 with TRBJ1-1; D uncertain. The CDR3 extends over 13 amino acids. V was shortened by 6 bases and J by 3 bases, with 11 bases between the two germline ends. Per the germline V gene, CDR1 is MNHEY and CDR2 is SVGAGI. In DNA form, the CDR3 reads TGTGCCAGCAGCAACACCCTTCACACTGAAGCTTTCTTT. As protein: CASSNTLHTEAFF.

This clone was detected a few times. CDR3 sequence: CASSLDGQGAQPQHF. The CDR3 bases are TGTGCCAGCAGCTTAGATGGGCAGGGGGCACAGCCCCAGCATTTT. The chain carries TRBV7-9 and TRBJ1-5; 8 bases agree with TRBD1. The junction had 6 bases not matched to a gene; V was cut back by 1 base and J by 7 bases. This CDR3 region has 15 residues. Germline-derived CDR1 and CDR2 are SEHNR and FQNEAQ (reference sequence).

The chain recombines TRBV2 with TRBJ1-5; D perhaps matches TRBD1 (6 bases). CDR3 length: 14 residues. Trimming left V 7 bases short and J 0 bases short, with 10 bases between. CDR1 is SNHLY, CDR2 FYNNEI, per germline. CDR3 region: CASNRANSNQPQHF. CDR3 coding DNA: TGTGCCAGCAACAGGGCCAATAGCAATCAGCCCCAGCATTTT.

V gene TRBV18 combines with J gene TRBJ2-2; 10 positions match TRBD1. Looked up from germline, CDR1 is KGHSH and CDR2 is LQKENI. V gave up 1 base and J gave up 7 bases; unmatched junction bases: 6. This CDR3 has 16 residues. The CDR3 DNA is TGTGCCAGCTCACCACGATCGGGACAGGGGCACGGGGAGCTGTTTTTT. It codes for CASSPRSGQGHGELFF.